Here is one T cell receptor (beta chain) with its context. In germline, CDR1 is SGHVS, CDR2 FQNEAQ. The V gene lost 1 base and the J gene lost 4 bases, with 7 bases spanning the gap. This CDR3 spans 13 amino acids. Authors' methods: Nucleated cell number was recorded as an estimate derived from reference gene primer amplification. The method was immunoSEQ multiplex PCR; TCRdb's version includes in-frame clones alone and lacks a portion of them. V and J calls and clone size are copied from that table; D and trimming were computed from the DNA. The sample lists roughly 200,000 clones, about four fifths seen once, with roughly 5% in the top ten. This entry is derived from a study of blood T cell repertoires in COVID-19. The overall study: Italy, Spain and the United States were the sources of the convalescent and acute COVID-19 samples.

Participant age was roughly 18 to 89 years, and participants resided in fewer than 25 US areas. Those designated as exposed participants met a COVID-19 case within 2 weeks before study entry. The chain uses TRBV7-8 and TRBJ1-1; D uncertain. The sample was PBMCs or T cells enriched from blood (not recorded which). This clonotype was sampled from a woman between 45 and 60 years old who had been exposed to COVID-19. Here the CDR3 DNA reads TGTGCCAGCAGCTTAGGGCTCCGCACTGAAGCTTTCTTT. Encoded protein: CASSLGLRTEAFF.